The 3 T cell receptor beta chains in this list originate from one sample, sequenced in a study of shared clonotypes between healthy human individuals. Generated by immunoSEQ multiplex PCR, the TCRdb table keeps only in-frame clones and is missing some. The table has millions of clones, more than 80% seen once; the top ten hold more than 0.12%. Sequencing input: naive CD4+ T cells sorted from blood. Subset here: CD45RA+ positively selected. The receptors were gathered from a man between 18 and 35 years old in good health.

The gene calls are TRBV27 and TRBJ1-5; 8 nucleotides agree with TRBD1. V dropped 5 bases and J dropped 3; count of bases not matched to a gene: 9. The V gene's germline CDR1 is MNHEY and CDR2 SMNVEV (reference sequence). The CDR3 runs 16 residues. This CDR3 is CASSQMGQVINQPQHF. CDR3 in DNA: TGTGCCAGCAGTCAGATGGGACAGGTAATCAATCAGCCCCAGCATTTT.

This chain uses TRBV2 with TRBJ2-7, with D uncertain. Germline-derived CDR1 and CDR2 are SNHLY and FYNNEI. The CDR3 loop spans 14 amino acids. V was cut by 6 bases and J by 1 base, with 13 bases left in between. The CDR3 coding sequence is TGTGCCAGCAGGAACAGACCCCTATCCTACGAGCAGTACTTC. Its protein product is CASRNRPLSYEQYF.

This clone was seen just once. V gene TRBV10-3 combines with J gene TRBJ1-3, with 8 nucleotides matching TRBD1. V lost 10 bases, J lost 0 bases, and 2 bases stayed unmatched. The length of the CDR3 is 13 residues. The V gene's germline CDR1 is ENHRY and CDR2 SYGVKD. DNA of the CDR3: TGTGCCACCGGACAGGGCTCTGGAAACACCATATATTTT. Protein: CATGQGSGNTIYF.